Listed below are T cell receptor beta chains from one sample, sequenced in a study of cytomegalovirus exposure and HLA in healthy donors. TCRdb's copy holds only in-frame clones and misses some; the assay was immunoSEQ multiplex PCR. The table includes about 130,000 clones, roughly 83% detected once. Sample: PBMCs. Receptors originate from a girl aged 2-10 years in good health and CMV-seronegative. Each CDR3 is given with its conserved first and last residue. A D gene is named only where the DNA matches it firmly. Where a row states a size, it is once, few, many or the class of an expanded clone; other rows omit it.

j_call d_call v_call clone_size cdr3_nt cdr3_aa
TRBJ2-6 - TRBV14 - TGTGCCAGCAGTCCCAGGGGCGCTGGGGCCAACGTCCTGACTTTC CASSPRGAGANVLTF
TRBJ1-2 TRBD1 TRBV11-2 few TGTGCCAGCAGCCCGTCCGGGGGGACAGGACATGGCTACACCTTC CASSPSGGTGHGYTF
TRBJ1-1 TRBD1 TRBV7-2 - TGTGCCAGCAGCTTAAGACAGGGAATGAACACTGAAGCTTTCTTT CASSLRQGMNTEAFF
TRBJ2-3 - TRBV27 - TGTGCCAGCGGCCACAAAAGCACAGATACGCAGTATTTT CASGHKSTDTQYF
TRBJ2-7 TRBD1 TRBV5-1 - TGCGCCAGCAGCCTAGACAGGGATCGGGAGCAGTACTTC CASSLDRDREQYF
TRBJ1-4 TRBD1 TRBV4-1 few TGCGCCAGCAGCCCGCTTGACAGGGAGACTAATGAAAAACTGTTTTTT CASSPLDRETNEKLFF
TRBJ1-1 - TRBV5-5 - TGTGCCAGCAGCTCACGGCTGGGGATTCGGGAGAGTGAAGCTTTCTTT CASSSRLGIRESEAFF
TRBJ1-4 - TRBV7-2 - TGTGCCAGCAGCTTAAGGCTACGGGATGAAAAACTGTTTTTT CASSLRLRDEKLFF
TRBJ2-1 - TRBV6-1 - TGTGCCAGCAGTGCCGGGGGCGGGAGCGGATACAATGAGCAGTTCTTC CASSAGGGSGYNEQFF
TRBJ1-1 - TRBV7-9 - TGTGCCAGCAGCTACGGGGGGTCTGAAGCTTTCTTT CASSYGGSEAFF
TRBJ2-5 TRBD2 TRBV9 - TGTGCCAGCAGCGTAGCGACTAGCAGTTTCGAGACCCAGTACTTC CASSVATSSFETQYF
TRBJ2-1 - TRBV18 - TGTGCCAGCTCACCAAGTGGGGCAGGGATCTACAATGAGCAGTTCTTC CASSPSGAGIYNEQFF
TRBJ1-5 - TRBV19 - TGTGCCAGTAGTATAAAGTGGCCTCCGGAGAGTCAGCCCCAGCATTTT CASSIKWPPESQPQHF
TRBJ2-1 - TRBV5-1 - TGCGCCAGCAGCTTGGTAGGCAGGGGTGAGCAGTTCTTC CASSLVGRGEQFF
TRBJ2-2 TRBD2 TRBV7-2 - TGTGCCAGCAGCCGCCTAGCGGGAGGGGTCACCGGGGAGCTGTTTTTT CASSRLAGGVTGELFF
TRBJ1-2 TRBD1 TRBV30 - TGTGCCTGGGACCGGGACAGGCAACTATATGGCTACACCTTC CAWDRDRQLYGYTF
TRBJ1-6 - TRBV12-5 once TGTGCTAGTGGTTTGGTACGGGGAGGTCTTCTTTCACCCCTCCACTTT CASGLVRGGLLSPLHF
TRBJ2-5 TRBD2 TRBV11-2 - TGTGCCAGCAGTGACCGGGGACTAGCGAAAGAGACCCAGTACTTC CASSDRGLAKETQYF
TRBJ2-5 TRBD2 TRBV2 - TGTGCCAGCAGTGAAGCTCTAGCGGGGGGGGGAGAGACCCAGTACTTC CASSEALAGGGETQYF
TRBJ1-2 - TRBV4-1 - TGCGCCAGCAGCCAAGATTGGGTACGGGGAAATCTCGACGGTGGCTACACCTTC CASSQDWVRGNLDGGYTF
TRBJ2-7 - TRBV4-2 - TGTGCCAGCAGCCAAGATTCACAGATCTCCTACGAGCAGTACTTC CASSQDSQISYEQYF
TRBJ1-1 TRBD1 TRBV4-3 few TGCGCCAGCAGCCAAGACAGGACAGGGAACACTGAAGCTTTCTTT CASSQDRTGNTEAFF
TRBJ2-1 - TRBV6-1 - TGTGCCAGCAGTGGAAACCACAGGGCGGCGTCCTACAATGAGCAGTTCTTC CASSGNHRAASYNEQFF
TRBJ2-5 TRBD1 TRBV9 - TGTGCCAGCACCTCCCCCACCGGGACAGGGGCTCTAGCTTGGGAGACCCAGTACTTC CASTSPTGTGALAWETQYF
TRBJ1-4 TRBD1 TRBV19 - TGTGCCAGTAGTGGCACCGGGACAGGGACTGAAAAACTGTTTTTT CASSGTGTGTEKLFF
TRBJ2-1 TRBD1 TRBV9 - TGTGCCAGCAGCGTAAAGGGACAGGGGGTGTATAATGAGCAGTTCTTC CASSVKGQGVYNEQFF
TRBJ1-2 - TRBV9 - TGTGCCAGCCGAGGGACATCCTACACCTTC CASRGTSYTF
TRBJ2-7 TRBD1 TRBV7-2 - TGTGCCAGCAGCTTAGTCGGGACAGGGGGCTACGAGCAGTACTTC CASSLVGTGGYEQYF
TRBJ1-4 - TRBV2 once TGTGCCAGCTCTAGCGGGAGGGGAGGTGAAAAACTGTTTTTT CASSSGRGGEKLFF
TRBJ2-1 TRBD2 TRBV5-1 - TGCGCCAGCAGCTTTTCGACTAGCGGGAGTGATGAGCAGTTCTTC CASSFSTSGSDEQFF
TRBJ2-3 - TRBV21-1 once TGTGCCAGCAGCAAAGTTGGGCGGAGGACTAGCGGGAGGGCCTTGACAGATACGCAGTATTTT CASSKVGRRTSGRALTDTQYF
TRBJ2-7 TRBD1 TRBV9 - TGTGCCAGCAGCGTAGGACGGGACAGGGGCTACGAGCAGTACTTC CASSVGRDRGYEQYF
TRBJ1-1 - TRBV9 - TGTGCCAGCAACGACGGGAGGAACACTGAAGCTTTCTTT CASNDGRNTEAFF
TRBJ2-7 TRBD2 TRBV28 once TGTGCCAGCAGCCCGGGACTAGCGGGAGCCCTCTCCTACGAGCAGTACTTC CASSPGLAGALSYEQYF
TRBJ2-3 - TRBV12-2 - TGTGCAAGTCGCTTAGGGACAGGGACTGATACGCAGTATTTT CASRLGTGTDTQYF
TRBJ2-7 - TRBV5-1 - TGCGCCAGCAGCTTGGGCAGGGGCCTCTACGAGCAGTACTTC CASSLGRGLYEQYF
TRBJ2-1 TRBD2 TRBV30 - TGTGCCTGGCACTTAAGTAAGGGACTAGGGTCCGATGAGCAGTTCTTC CAWHLSKGLGSDEQFF
TRBJ1-4 TRBD1 TRBV19 once TGTGCCAGAGACAGGGGAAGGGAAAAACTGTTTTTT CARDRGREKLFF
TRBJ2-7 TRBD2 TRBV7-2 - TGTGCCAGCAGCTTAGCACTAGCGGGAGGTAACGAGCAGTACTTC CASSLALAGGNEQYF
TRBJ2-1 TRBD2 TRBV10-1 - TGCGCCAGCACTCACGGCGTGCTAGCGGGAGCGTCCTACAATGAGCAGTTCTTC CASTHGVLAGASYNEQFF
TRBJ1-5 - TRBV5-6 - TGTGCCAGCAGCAGGGGGGGGAGGGCCCCGGATCAGCCCCAGCATTTT CASSRGGRAPDQPQHF
TRBJ1-1 - TRBV28 few TGTGCCAGCAGTTTTCCCCCCATCGGCACTGAAGCTTTCTTT CASSFPPIGTEAFF
TRBJ2-1 TRBD2 TRBV2 once TGTGCCAGCAGTGAAGCGCCGGCTAGCGGGCGTATCAATGAGCAGTTCTTC CASSEAPASGRINEQFF
TRBJ1-1 - TRBV4-2 - TGTGCCAGCAGCCAAGAGAATAGAGCTTTCTTT CASSQENRAFF
TRBJ2-3 TRBD2 TRBV11-2 - TGTGCCAGCAGCTTAGGCGGGGGGCCATTCACAGATACGCAGTATTTT CASSLGGGPFTDTQYF